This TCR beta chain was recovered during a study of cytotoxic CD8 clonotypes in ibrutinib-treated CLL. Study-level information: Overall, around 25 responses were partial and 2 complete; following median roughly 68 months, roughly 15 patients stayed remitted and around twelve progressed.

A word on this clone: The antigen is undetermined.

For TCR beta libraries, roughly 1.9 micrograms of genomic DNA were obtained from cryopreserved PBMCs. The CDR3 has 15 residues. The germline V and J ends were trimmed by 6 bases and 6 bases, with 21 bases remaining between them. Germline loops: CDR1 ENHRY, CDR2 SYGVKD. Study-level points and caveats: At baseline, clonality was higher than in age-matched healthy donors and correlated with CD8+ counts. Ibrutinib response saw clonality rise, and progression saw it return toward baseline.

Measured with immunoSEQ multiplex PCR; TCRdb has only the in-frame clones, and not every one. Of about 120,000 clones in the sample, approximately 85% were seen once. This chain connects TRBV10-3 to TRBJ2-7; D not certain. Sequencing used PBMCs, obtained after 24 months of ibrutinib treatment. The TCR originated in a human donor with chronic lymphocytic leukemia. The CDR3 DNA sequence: TGTGCCATCAGGAAGGTAGGCGTCCCCACCCGCGAGCAGTACTTC. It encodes CAIRKVGVPTREQYF.